The rows below give T cell receptor beta chains drawn from one sample of a study of blood T cell repertoires in COVID-19. Method: immunoSEQ multiplex PCR; TCRdb's copy keeps in-frame clones and lacks some. The sample holds about 81,000 clones, roughly 89% seen once. Sample: peripheral blood. These receptor sequences come from a woman of 80 years or more with active COVID-19. Both conserved end residues are part of each CDR3. A D gene is named only where the DNA matches it firmly. The size of a clone is reported for some rows only, either as once, few or many, or as a class for expanded clones.

clone_size | j_call | v_call | d_call | cdr3_aa | cdr3_nt
. | TRBJ2-2 | TRBV3-1/TRBV3-2 | TRBD2 | CASSPLRLAGNTGELFF | TGTGCCAGCAGCCCTCTTCGACTAGCGGGGAACACCGGGGAGCTGTTTTTT
. | TRBJ2-7 | TRBV15 | TRBD1 | CATSSRQGFPLEQYF | TGTGCCACCAGCAGTCGACAGGGCTTCCCTCTCGAGCAGTACTTC
. | TRBJ2-7 | TRBV4-1 | . | CASSQGQVLTYEQYF | TGCGCCAGCAGCCAAGGACAGGTGCTGACCTACGAGCAGTACTTC
. | TRBJ2-7 | TRBV28 | TRBD2 | CASSLGTSGSYEQYF | TGTGCCAGCAGCCTCGGGACTAGCGGGAGCTACGAGCAGTACTTC
. | TRBJ2-3 | TRBV10-3 | TRBD1 | CAITKQGVITDTQYF | TGTGCCATCACCAAGCAGGGGGTCATCACAGATACGCAGTATTTT
once | TRBJ2-3 | TRBV3-1/TRBV3-2 | . | CASSRAGTDTQYF | TGTGCCAGCAGCCGGGCCGGCACAGATACGCAGTATTTT
. | TRBJ1-1 | TRBV6-5 | . | CASTGDTEAFF | TGTGCCAGCACCGGTGACACTGAAGCTTTCTTT
once | TRBJ1-6 | TRBV7-2 | . | CASEDVNSPLHF | TGTGCCAGCGAGGATGTCAATTCACCCCTCCACTTT
. | TRBJ2-1 | TRBV5-1 | . | CASSPPASRYNEQFF | TGCGCCAGCAGCCCCCCTGCGTCTAGATACAATGAGCAGTTCTTC
. | TRBJ1-4 | TRBV2 | . | CASHRDTNEKLFF | TGTGCCAGCCACAGGGATACTAATGAAAAACTGTTTTTT
. | TRBJ1-1 | TRBV4-1 | . | CASSHPWRVRDTEAFF | TGCGCCAGCAGCCACCCATGGCGGGTTCGGGACACTGAAGCTTTCTTT
. | TRBJ2-7 | TRBV7-3 | . | CASSLNGGDYEQYF | TGTGCCAGCAGCTTAAACGGCGGGGACTACGAGCAGTACTTC
. | TRBJ2-3 | TRBV11-2 | TRBD2 | CASSPSGREEDTQYF | TGTGCCAGCAGCCCTAGCGGGAGAGAAGAAGATACGCAGTATTTT
once | TRBJ2-1 | TRBV28 | TRBD2 | CASSSPSTSVYNEQFF | TGTGCCAGCAGTTCTCCCTCGACTAGCGTTTACAATGAGCAGTTCTTC
. | TRBJ1-4 | TRBV27 | . | CASSFPTTPTNEKLFF | TGTGCCAGCAGTTTTCCTACGACACCAACTAATGAAAAACTGTTTTTT
. | TRBJ2-1 | TRBV19 | TRBD1 | CASSLRQGNEQFF | TGTGCCAGTAGTCTCAGACAGGGCAATGAGCAGTTCTTC
. | TRBJ2-7 | TRBV20-1 | . | CSVRTAYEQYF | TGCAGTGTCCGTACAGCTTACGAGCAGTACTTC
. | TRBJ2-1 | TRBV18 | . | CASSTSRVDEQFF | TGTGCCAGCTCAACCTCCAGGGTCGATGAGCAGTTCTTC
. | TRBJ2-1 | TRBV5-5 | TRBD2 | CASSFSGRGYDEQFF | TGTGCCAGCAGCTTTAGCGGGAGGGGTTACGATGAGCAGTTCTTC
. | TRBJ2-1 | TRBV6-6 | TRBD1 | CASSWGQGTNEQFF | TGTGCCAGCAGTTGGGGACAGGGTACGAATGAGCAGTTCTTC
. | TRBJ2-3 | TRBV9 | TRBD2 | CASSSIPGGGSDTQYF | TGTGCCAGCAGCAGCATACCGGGAGGAGGGTCAGATACGCAGTATTTT
. | TRBJ2-5 | TRBV29-1 | . | CSVAGGQETQYF | TGCAGCGTTGCAGGGGGGCAAGAGACCCAGTACTTC
. | TRBJ2-3 | TRBV6-6 | . | CASSFPDSQPSDTQYF | TGTGCCAGCAGTTTTCCTGACTCGCAACCCTCCGATACGCAGTATTTT
. | TRBJ2-3 | TRBV4-2 | TRBD2 | CASSQETGTSGRLADTQYF | TGTGCCAGCAGCCAAGAGACGGGGACTAGCGGGAGACTCGCAGATACGCAGTATTTT
. | TRBJ2-1 | TRBV6-5 | . | CASHRDWRVNEQFF | TGTGCCAGCCACCGGGACTGGAGGGTCAATGAGCAGTTCTTC